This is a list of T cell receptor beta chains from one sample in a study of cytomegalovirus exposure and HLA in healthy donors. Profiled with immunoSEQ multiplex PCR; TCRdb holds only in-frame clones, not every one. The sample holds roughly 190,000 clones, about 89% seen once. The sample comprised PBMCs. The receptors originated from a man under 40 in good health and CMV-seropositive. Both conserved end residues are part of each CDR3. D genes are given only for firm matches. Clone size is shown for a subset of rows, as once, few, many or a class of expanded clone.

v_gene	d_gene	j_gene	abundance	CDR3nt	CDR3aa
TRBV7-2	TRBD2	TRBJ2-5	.	TGTGCCAGCAGGCTAACTAGCGGGGCCACGATACAAGAGACCCAGTACTTC	CASRLTSGATIQETQYF
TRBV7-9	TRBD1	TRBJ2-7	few	TGTGCCAGCAGGGAGACAGGGGGCCGTGAGCAGTACTTC	CASRETGGREQYF
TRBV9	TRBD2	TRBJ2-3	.	TGTGCCAGCAGCGTAGGACCCTTAGCGGGAGAGGGGTATTTT	CASSVGPLAGEGYF
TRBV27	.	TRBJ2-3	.	TGTGCCAGCAGTTTACTGCCTCGCGAAAAGAGCACAGATACGCAGTATTTT	CASSLLPREKSTDTQYF
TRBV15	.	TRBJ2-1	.	TGTGCCACCAGCAGAGATCGGGCGGGGTGGTACAATGAGCAGTTCTTC	CATSRDRAGWYNEQFF
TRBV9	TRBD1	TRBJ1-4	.	TGTGCCAGCAGCCCCCGGACAGGGGCCGAAAAACTGTTTTTT	CASSPRTGAEKLFF
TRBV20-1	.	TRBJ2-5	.	TGCAGTGGTTTCGCACGGGCGACCCAGTACTTC	CSGFARATQYF
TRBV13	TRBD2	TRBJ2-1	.	TGTGCCAGCAGGATCATTACTAGCGGAAACTACAATGAGCAGTTCTTC	CASRIITSGNYNEQFF
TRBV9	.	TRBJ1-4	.	TGTGCCAGCAGCACAAACGCCGGAGGTAATGAAAAACTGTTTTTT	CASSTNAGGNEKLFF
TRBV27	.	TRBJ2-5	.	TGTGCCAGCAGGGCAGTGGGGGAGACCCAGTACTTC	CASRAVGETQYF
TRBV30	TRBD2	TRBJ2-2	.	TGTGCCTGGAGTGGGTTAGCGGGGGGTCGGACCGGGGAGCTGTTTTTT	CAWSGLAGGRTGELFF
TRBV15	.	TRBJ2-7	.	TGTGCCACCAGCAGGGGGTATGATAGATCCTACGAGCAGTACTTC	CATSRGYDRSYEQYF
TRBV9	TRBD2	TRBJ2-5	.	TGTGCCAGCAGCGTAGCCCGGGGGGGTCGGGAGACCCAGTACTTC	CASSVARGGRETQYF
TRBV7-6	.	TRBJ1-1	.	TGTGCCAGCAGCCTCGCAGTTGAAACTGAAGCTTTCTTT	CASSLAVETEAFF
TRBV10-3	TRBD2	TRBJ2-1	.	TGTGCCATCAGTTTGACTAGCGGGGACTACAATGAGCAGTTCTTC	CAISLTSGDYNEQFF
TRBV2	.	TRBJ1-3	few	TGTGCCAGCAGGGAAAACACCATATATTTT	CASRENTIYF
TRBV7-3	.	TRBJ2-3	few	TGTGCCAGCAGCTCTATTCTTGGAGGAGATACGCAGTATTTT	CASSSILGGDTQYF
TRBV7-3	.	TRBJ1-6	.	TGTGCCAGCAGCTTAGACGGGACGGTTAATTCACCCCTCCACTTT	CASSLDGTVNSPLHF
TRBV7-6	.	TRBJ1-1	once	TGTGCCAGCAGCTTAGCTGCGGGGAACACTGAAGCTTTCTTT	CASSLAAGNTEAFF
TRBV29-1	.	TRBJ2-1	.	TGCAGCGTGATAAACTCCAGACGCTACAATGAGCAGTTCTTC	CSVINSRRYNEQFF
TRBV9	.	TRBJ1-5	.	TGTGCCAGCAGCCTCCAGGGTGGAGATCAGCCCCAGCATTTT	CASSLQGGDQPQHF
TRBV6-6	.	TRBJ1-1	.	TGTGCCAGCAGTGGACGGAAAACGAACACTGAAGCTTTCTTT	CASSGRKTNTEAFF
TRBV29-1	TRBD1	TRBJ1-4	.	TGCAGCGGGGGGGACAGAGCTAATGAAAAACTGTTTTTT	CSGGDRANEKLFF
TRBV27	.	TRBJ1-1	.	TGTGCCAGCGGTGTACGGACAGCTCATGAAGCTTTCTTT	CASGVRTAHEAFF
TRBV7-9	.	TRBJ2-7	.	TGTGCCAGCAGCTTACGTGCAGGGACCTACGAGCAGTACTTC	CASSLRAGTYEQYF
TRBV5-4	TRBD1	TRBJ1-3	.	TGTGCCAGCAGTTCAGGGGGCGCCGGAAACACCATATATTTT	CASSSGGAGNTIYF
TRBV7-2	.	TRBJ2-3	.	TGTGCCAGCGGCGGGGTTCTCGGAGATACGCAGTATTTT	CASGGVLGDTQYF
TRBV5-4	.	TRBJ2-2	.	TGTGCCAGCAGCTTCGATTACCCCGGGGAGCTGTTTTTT	CASSFDYPGELFF